Shown below are 14 T cell receptor beta chains from a single sample sequenced in a study of blood T cells in healthy people across ages. Alongside a J-beta primer mix, a sample-barcoded 5' primer served in a second PCR lasting roughly 7 to 11 cycles. Each CDR3 protein gets one entry after TCRdb re-called the 5' RACE reads with MiXCR. This repertoire shows 550,000 to 700,000 distinct CDR3 sequences, roughly 28% found once; its top ten account for about a fifth. The source material was blood. These TCRs come from a woman aged 70-85 years in good health.

V and J are TRBV12-3 or TRBV12-4 and TRBJ1-2; no clear D. CDR3 length equals 16 residues. Trimming removed 4 bases from V and 4 bases from J, with 19 bases in between. The CDR3 nucleotides are TGTGCCAGCAGTTCCTCCCACCAGGTTAACTTCTATGGCTACACCTTC. This translates into CASSSSHQVNFYGYTF.

Details on this clonotype: Germline is not matched at one junction end, which may reflect a read error. This sequence joins TRBV5-1 and TRBJ1-1, with 10 bases that match TRBD1. CDR3 length: 15 amino acids. Germline loops: CDR1 SGHRS, CDR2 YFSETQ. The CDR3 DNA follows: TGCGCCAGCAGCTTGGGACAGGGGGCCGGGACTGAAGCCTTCTTT. Protein sequence: CASSLGQGAGTEAFF.

This rearrangement joins TRBV19 to TRBJ1-1, with D possibly being TRBD1 (6 bases). Trimming took 5 bases from V and 5 from J, leaving 18 bases between them. The length of the CDR3 is 15 residues. Germline V gives CDR1 LNHDA, CDR2 SQIVND (reference sequence). CDR3 sequence (DNA): TGTGCCAGTAGTCCATCGCGGGGGGCGCGGACTGAAGCTTTCTTT. Protein product: CASSPSRGARTEAFF.

The chain employs TRBV2 and TRBJ2-3; D ambiguous. CDR3 size: 13 residues. Deletions cut 4 bases from V and 5 bases from J, with 10 bases between. Germline CDR1 SNHLY, CDR2 FYNNEI. As DNA, the CDR3 is TGTGCCAGCAGTGTGGTTCGGCAAGATACGCAGTATTTT. Translation gives CASSVVRQDTQYF.

This clonotype showed up just a few times. This chain joins TRBV2 and TRBJ1-4; D not resolved. This CDR3 region has 13 residues. Germline-derived CDR1 and CDR2 are SNHLY and FYNNEI. Trimming removed 4 bases at V and 2 bases at J, with 5 bases between. The CDR3 bases are TGTGCCAGCAGTGGGCTGACTAATGAAAAACTGTTTTTT. This encodes CASSGLTNEKLFF.

This clonotype was counted ten times or more. The chain has TRBV6-1 and TRBJ2-5; TRBD2 matches at 7 bases. The germline CDR1 and CDR2 sequences are MNHNS and SASEGT. CDR3 length equals 12 residues. Losses at the gene ends were 8 bases for V and 5 bases for J; bases not matched to a gene: 5. The CDR3 is CASSVGGETQYF. Written as DNA, the CDR3 is TGTGCCAGCTCCGTGGGGGGGGAGACCCAGTACTTC.

A few counts support this clonotype. The genes are TRBV3-1 and TRBJ1-4; D might be TRBD1 (6 bases). V lost 0 bases, J lost 10 bases, and 18 bases lay in between. CDR3 length: 16 residues. Germline assignment: CDR1 LGHDT and CDR2 YNNKEL (reference sequence). DNA of the CDR3: TGTGCCAGCAGCCAAGAAGGAGGGGGTCCGTACAGAAAACTGTTTTTT. Its protein product is CASSQEGGGPYRKLFF. Full variable domain (rest looked up from reference TRBV3-1 and TRBJ1-4): DTAVSQTPKYLVTQMGNDKSIKCEQNLGHDTMYWYKQDSKKFLKIMFSYNNKELIINETVPNRFSPKSPDKAHLNLHINSLELGDSAVYFCASSQEGGGPYRKLFFGSGTQLSVL.

V is TRBV7-9 and J is TRBJ2-6; no clear D. Germline CDR1 SEHNR, CDR2 FQNEAQ (reference sequence). The CDR3 contains 14 residues. V dropped 5 bases and J dropped 3 bases, with 8 bases sitting between them. CDR3 DNA: TGTGCCAGCAGCCCGGGCGATGGGGCCAACGTCCTGACTTTC. Residues: CASSPGDGANVLTF.

The chain joins TRBV9 to TRBJ2-3, with D maybe TRBD1 (8 bases). V lost 3 bases to trimming and J lost 10 bases, with 30 bases between them. From germline, CDR1 is SGDLS and CDR2 YYNGEE. The CDR3 length is 18 residues. For the CDR3, the DNA is TGTGCCAGCAGCGAGAGGGAGGGGGGCCACAGGGGGAAGGTTGCGCAGTATTTT. Translated, it gives CASSEREGGHRGKVAQYF.

In its sample, this clonotype was seen a few times. The chain recombines TRBV6-6 with TRBJ1-4; a weak D match, TRBD1 (6 bases). Germline assignment: CDR1 MNHNY and CDR2 SVGAGI (reference sequence). Trimming shortened V by 6 bases and J by 8 bases, and 16 bases separated the two germline ends. This CDR3 is 14 amino acids long. The CDR3 sequence is CASRPGVYNEKLFF. For the CDR3, the DNA is TGTGCCAGCAGACCAGGGGTATATAACGAAAAACTGTTTTTT.

This clonotype came up a few times. The chain has TRBV28 and TRBJ2-2; tentatively, D is TRBD1 (5 bases). Germline CDR1 is MDHEN and CDR2 is SYDVKM. The CDR3 covers 15 residues. V lost 2 bases and J lost 7, with 14 bases in between. The CDR3 nucleotides read TGTGCCAGCAGTTTAATCAGGGTACTGGACGGGGAGCTGTTTTTT. This encodes CASSLIRVLDGELFF.

The rearrangement links TRBV12-3 or TRBV12-4 to TRBJ2-5, with 9 bases that match TRBD2. The DNA matches TRBJ2-1 better at its end, which makes the J call doubtful. CDR3 size: 15 residues. CDR3 sequence: CASTAPRLAGNEQFF. The CDR3 DNA reads as TGTGCCAGCACCGCGCCCCGTCTAGCGGGGAATGAGCAGTTCTTC.

The chain recombines TRBV6-1 with TRBJ2-7, with D possibly matching TRBD1 (6 bases). V dropped 1 base and J dropped 3 bases, with 13 bases sitting between them. The germline V gene encodes CDR1 MNHNS and CDR2 SASEGT. There are 15 residues in the CDR3. The CDR3 nucleotides are TGTGCCAGCAGTGAAGGAGGGGGAGTGATCTACGAGCAGTACTTC. Protein sequence: CASSEGGGVIYEQYF.

This clonotype was observed a single time. The V gene is TRBV29-1, the J gene TRBJ2-3; 8 positions match TRBD1. The ends lost 5 bases at V and 6 bases at J; junction bases unmatched: 7. The CDR3 consists of 13 residues. Germline CDR1 SQVTM, CDR2 ANQGSEA. DNA of the CDR3: TGCAGCGTTCCGGACAGGGTTGGGGATACGCAGTATTTT. This translates into CSVPDRVGDTQYF.